These 22 T cell receptor beta chains originate from one sample sequenced in a study of vaccination and CD4 T cells after COVID-19. With the Oncomine TCR Beta short-read assay, DNA from cultured CD4+ T cells was sequenced. TCRdb reprocessed the PCR reads via MiXCR and lists one record per CDR3 protein. The sample yields fewer than 15,000 distinct CDR3 sequences, around a third seen once. These receptors lack a known antigen. Treatment meaning: approximately 9-day PBMC culture with coronavirus spike peptide pools or control peptides (ViraFEST assay). Source: CD4+ T cells from blood, cultured in vitro, taken before SARS-CoV-2 vaccination. The receptors come from a human donor who received a COVID-19 vaccine.

This clonotype was recorded a few times. The rearrangement uses TRBV7-2 and TRBJ2-3; D gene uncertain. Per germline, CDR1 SGHTA and CDR2 FQGNSA. This CDR3 comprises 13 residues. The V end was cut by 1 base, the J end by 1 base, with 3 bases between. CDR3 sequence: CASSLGRTDTQYF. The CDR3, as DNA: TGTGCCAGCAGCTTAGGGCGCACAGATACGCAGTATTTT.

The V gene is TRBV2, the J gene TRBJ2-3, with TRBD2 matching 12 bases. CDR3 length: 15 residues. CDR1 and CDR2 from the germline V gene are SNHLY and FYNNEI. J was trimmed by 5 bases and V by 8 bases; bases with no gene match: 8. The CDR3 loop is CASADTSGGRDTQYF. In DNA form, the CDR3 reads TGTGCCAGCGCCGACACTAGCGGGGGGCGAGATACGCAGTATTTT.

V gene TRBV5-1 combines with J gene TRBJ1-2; D call uncertain. The V and J ends lost 1 base and 2 bases respectively, with 15 bases between them. CDR3 length: 16 amino acids. The germline gives CDR1 SGHRS, CDR2 YFSETQ. The CDR3 loop is CASSLMPQLDNYGYTF. DNA for the CDR3: TGCGCCAGCAGCTTGATGCCACAGCTGGACAACTATGGCTACACCTTC.

The chain recombines TRBV27 with TRBJ2-1, with a tentative D call TRBD2 (5 bases). The CDR3 spans 14 residues. The ends were cut back, 4 bases at V and 5 bases at J, with 12 bases in the middle. The germline gives CDR1 MNHEY, CDR2 SMNVEV (reference sequence). The CDR3 sequence: CASSWTFLDNEQFF. Here the CDR3 DNA reads TGTGCCAGCAGTTGGACTTTTCTGGACAATGAGCAGTTCTTC.

In its sample, this clonotype was seen a few times. This chain joins TRBV10-2 and TRBJ1-2; D not resolved. CDR1 and CDR2 (germline): WSHSY, SAAADI. V was shortened by 2 bases and J by 3 bases, with 7 bases between the two germline ends. The CDR3 spans 13 residues. The DNA of the CDR3 is TGCGCCAGCAGTGAGAGCACAGACTATGGCTACACCTTC. It translates to CASSESTDYGYTF.

The sample holds one count of this clonotype. The rearrangement uses TRBV6-4 and TRBJ2-2; 9 bases agree with TRBD2. The germline CDR1 and CDR2 sequences are MRHNA and SNTAGT. The CDR3 has 14 amino acids. Unmatched junction bases numbered 1, after V lost 5 bases and J lost 3 bases. The CDR3 bases are TGTGCCAGCAGTAGGACTAGCGACACCGGGGAGCTGTTTTTT. It specifies CASSRTSDTGELFF.

This chain uses TRBV2 with TRBJ2-3; D possibly corresponds to TRBD2 (5 bases). This CDR3 is built from 18 residues. The V gene's germline CDR1 is SNHLY and CDR2 FYNNEI. V lost 0 bases, J lost 4 bases, and 20 bases lay in between. The CDR3 nucleotides are TGTGCCAGCAGTGAAGCGCTCAACGAGGTTCGGGGTCCAGATACGCAGTATTTT. Translating it yields CASSEALNEVRGPDTQYF.

In its sample, this clonotype was seen a few times. The V call is TRBV19, the J call TRBJ1-3, with unresolved D. Between the trimmed V and J ends, which lost 8 bases and 3 bases, there was a span of 8 bases. The germline CDR1 and CDR2 sequences are LNHDA and SQIVND (reference sequence). The CDR3 is 12 amino acids. The CDR3 sequence: CASVSDGNTIYF. DNA of the CDR3: TGTGCCAGTGTATCGGATGGAAACACCATATATTTT.

This clonotype has a handful of counts. This chain uses TRBV7-3 with TRBJ1-1; TRBD1 aligns across 10 bases. Trimming at V came to 3 bases and at J to 4 bases, leaving 2 bases not matched to a gene. The CDR3 consists of 14 residues. Germline V lookup: CDR1 SGHTA, CDR2 FQGTGA. The CDR3 nucleotides read TGTGCCAGCAGCTTGACAGGGGGCCTCACTGAAGCTTTCTTT. Its protein is CASSLTGGLTEAFF.

The chain recombines TRBV20-1 with TRBJ2-2, with D unclear. The length of the CDR3 is 15 residues. Germline CDR1 DFQATT, CDR2 SNEGSKA (reference sequence). Trimming took 4 bases from V and 0 from J, leaving 12 bases between them. The CDR3 reads CSAKRLTPNTGELFF. The CDR3 region has the DNA TGCAGTGCTAAAAGATTAACCCCGAACACCGGGGAGCTGTTTTTT.

J is TRBJ1-6 and V is TRBV20-1; 10 bases agree with TRBD1. The CDR3 is 16 amino acids. Germline CDR1 reads DFQATT; CDR2 reads SNEGSKA (reference sequence). The junction had 7 bases not matched to a gene; V was cut back by 0 bases and J by 8 bases. CDR3 DNA sequence: TGCAGTGCTAGAGATAGGGACAGGGGAGGTGATTCACCCCTCCACTTT. Encoded protein: CSARDRDRGGDSPLHF.

The chain combines TRBV25-1 with TRBJ2-4, with TRBD1 matching over 10 bases. V shed 11 bases and J 7 bases; nucleotides not matched to a gene: 8. This CDR3 comprises 13 residues. Germline lookup yields CDR1 MGHDK and CDR2 SYGVNS. The chain's CDR3 is CAASPGQGNIQYF. The CDR3 DNA sequence: TGTGCCGCCAGTCCGGGACAGGGGAACATTCAGTACTTC.

The chain uses TRBV15 and TRBJ1-5; possibly TRBD1 for D (5 bases). Germline CDR1 LNHNV, CDR2 YYDKDF (reference sequence). V was trimmed by 2 bases and J by 1 base, leaving 15 bases between them. The CDR3 is made up of 17 amino acids. CDR3 DNA sequence: TGTGCCACCAGCAGACAATTCAGGGCCGGGAGCAATCAGCCCCAGCATTTT. Translated, it gives CATSRQFRAGSNQPQHF.

This clonotype has just a few counts. The J gene is TRBJ2-5, the V gene TRBV7-6, with a possible D match to TRBD2 (5 bases). V was cut by 3 bases and J by 5 bases, with 7 bases left in between. Germline assignment: CDR1 SGHVS and CDR2 FNYEAQ. This CDR3 is built from 12 residues. Here the CDR3 reads CASSFQRETQYF. For the CDR3, the DNA is TGTGCCAGCAGCTTTCAGCGGGAGACCCAGTACTTC.

This clonotype appeared a single time. V and J are TRBV24-1 and TRBJ2-2; 7 nucleotides agree with TRBD2. The CDR3 is 15 amino acids. V shed 9 bases, J shed 3 bases, and the junction held 9 bases outside the gene matches. Germline V gene data show CDR1 as KGHDR and CDR2 as SFDVKD. CDR3 in amino acids: CATCGSGTHTGELFF. CDR3 bases: TGTGCCACCTGTGGGAGCGGGACGCACACCGGGGAGCTGTTTTTT.

The V call is TRBV12-3 or TRBV12-4, the J call TRBJ2-1; the D gene is possibly TRBD1 (5 bases). The CDR3 runs to 14 residues. The V end lost 8 bases, the J end lost 4 bases, and 15 bases lay between the germline ends. This CDR3 reads CASRQNTGYNEQFF. The DNA for the CDR3 is TGTGCCAGCCGACAGAATACAGGATACAATGAGCAGTTCTTC.

The chain recombines TRBV7-2 with TRBJ2-3; 9 nucleotides align to TRBD2. This CDR3 comprises 15 residues. V shed 5 bases and J 6 bases; nucleotides not matched to a gene: 9. Germline lookup yields CDR1 SGHTA and CDR2 FQGNSA. CDR3 loop: CASSLLAGGPDTQYF. The CDR3 nucleotides read TGTGCCAGCAGCCTTTTGGCGGGGGGGCCGGATACGCAGTATTTT. The full variable domain, with the rest looked up from reference TRBV7-2 and TRBJ2-3, is GAGVSQSPSNKVTEKGKDVELRCDPISGHTALYWYRQSLGQGLEFLIYFQGNSAPDKSGLPSDRFSAERTGGSVSTLTIQRTQQEDSAVYLCASSLLAGGPDTQYFGPGTRLTVL.

This rearrangement joins TRBV12-5 to TRBJ1-1; D is unclear. The V gene lost 0 bases and the J gene lost 1 base, with 18 bases spanning the gap. In germline, CDR1 is LGHNT, CDR2 FRNRAP. This CDR3 spans 18 amino acids. The chain's CDR3 is CASGLVRSLTVGNTEAFF. The CDR3 DNA is TGTGCTAGTGGTTTGGTACGATCCCTGACGGTTGGGAACACTGAAGCTTTCTTT.

The genes are TRBV12-3 or TRBV12-4 and TRBJ2-2, with D perhaps TRBD1 (6 bases). The CDR3 spans 17 residues. V was cut by 4 bases and J by 1 base, with 16 bases left in between. CDR3 sequence: CASSSGYDRQNTGELFF. The CDR3 DNA reads as TGTGCCAGCAGTTCCGGATACGACAGGCAGAACACCGGGGAGCTGTTTTTT.

The rearrangement links TRBV5-4 to TRBJ1-2; D ambiguous. The CDR3 contains 14 residues. Trimming removed 0 bases from V and 0 bases from J, with 6 bases in between. CDR1 SGHNT and CDR2 YYREEE come from the germline V gene (reference sequence). CDR3 bases: TGTGCCAGCAGCTTGGCCCGATCTAACTATGGCTACACCTTC. This encodes CASSLARSNYGYTF.

The chain couples TRBV7-9 to TRBJ1-2; D call uncertain. V was trimmed by 2 bases and J by 4 bases, leaving 11 bases between them. The CDR3 is made up of 14 amino acids. Per the germline V gene, CDR1 is SEHNR and CDR2 is FQNEAQ (reference sequence). This CDR3 is CASSLNRPVYGYTF. CDR3 bases: TGTGCCAGCAGCTTAAACCGACCTGTCTATGGCTACACCTTC.

This clonotype has more than one count but fewer than ten. The chain uses TRBV20-1 and TRBJ2-3; TRBD2 matches at 10 bases. The CDR3 loop spans 15 amino acids. The V segment lost 4 bases and the J segment 2 bases; nucleotides outside the gene matches: 6. Per germline, CDR1 DFQATT and CDR2 SNEGSKA (reference sequence). The CDR3 spells CSATVGTSDTDTQYF. CDR3 DNA sequence: TGCAGTGCTACGGTCGGGACTAGCGACACAGATACGCAGTATTTT.